This is a list of T cell receptor beta chains from one sample in a study of PD-1 blockade in classical Hodgkin lymphoma. TCRdb keeps only in-frame clones here, not all; method: immunoSEQ multiplex PCR. The sample contains approximately 41,000 clones, about 70% of which appear only once. Specimen: peripheral blood mononuclear cells (PBMCs), collected before the fourth cycle of nivolumab. The receptors stem from a human donor with classical Hodgkin lymphoma. Both conserved end residues are part of each CDR3. The order of the fields is J gene, V gene, CDR3 length, clone size, CDR3 protein. Only part of the rows carry a size: once, few, many, or a class if the clone is expanded.

>TRBJ2-5|TRBV27|15|-
CASSLSGRGQETQYF
>TRBJ2-1|TRBV28|11|-
CASSFHNEQFF
>TRBJ1-1|TRBV19|14|medium-sized
CASMDGQLNTEAFF
>TRBJ2-5|TRBV28|16|-
CASSFRFGWYQETQYF
>TRBJ1-5|TRBV7-2|14|few
CASSLGRSNQPQHF
>TRBJ1-6|TRBV5-1|15|-
CASSGGFARDSPLHF
>TRBJ2-2|TRBV5-1|16|-
CASSIQGTGNTGELFF
>TRBJ2-6|TRBV7-2|15|-
CASSQGVAGANVLTF
>TRBJ2-5|TRBV11-3|15|-
CASSLEATPGETQYF
>TRBJ1-1|TRBV7-9|14|-
CASSFETMNTEAFF
>TRBJ1-2|TRBV6-5|14|few
CASSYSWDSEGYTF
>TRBJ2-7|TRBV6-5|13|-
CASSYERLTEQYF
>TRBJ2-7|TRBV30|14|-
CAWSVGTGGYEQYF
>TRBJ1-4|TRBV7-9|13|few
CASLKEANEKLFF
>TRBJ1-5|TRBV19|16|-
CASSIGGNRGNQPQHF
>TRBJ2-3|TRBV5-1|18|-
CASSIGQGRPASTDTQYF
>TRBJ1-2|TRBV7-2|15|-
CASSLDPGFTYGYTF
>TRBJ1-2|TRBV6-1|12|few
CASSDTPYGYTF
>TRBJ1-2|TRBV7-2|14|medium-sized
CASSPGSSPYGYTF
>TRBJ1-1|TRBV7-9|13|few
CASSLGTGAEAFF
>TRBJ2-1|TRBV6-5|14|-
CAISRDTGTNEQFF
>TRBJ1-1|TRBV6-6|14|few
CASSFPGGNTEAFF
>TRBJ2-7|TRBV30|14|-
CAWMYGLSSYEQYF
>TRBJ1-2|TRBV7-9|13|-
CASSPLGSYGYTF
>TRBJ1-4|TRBV18|14|-
CASSPVVSNEKLFF
>TRBJ1-5|TRBV15|15|-
CATSRDTGGDQPQHF
>TRBJ1-5|TRBV5-4|14|once
CASSLGQSNQPQHF
>TRBJ1-1|TRBV11-2|13|few
CASSLRGDTEAFF
>TRBJ2-2|TRBV5-4|14|-
CASSFGGDTGELFF
>TRBJ2-4|TRBV2|15|-
CASSEGQGTKNIQYF
>TRBJ2-3|TRBV29-1|10|-
CSGSVDTQYF
>TRBJ2-7|TRBV30|13|once
CAWSGRLWNEQYF
>TRBJ2-7|TRBV18|13|-
CASSPGLTYEQYF
>TRBJ1-1|TRBV30|13|-
CAWSKDANTEAFF
>TRBJ2-1|TRBV6-1|13|few
CAILRGNYNEQFF
>TRBJ1-1|TRBV6-1|14|many
CAISQGFGDTEAFF
>TRBJ2-7|TRBV19|12|-
CASKGFSYEQYF
>TRBJ2-3|TRBV6-5|13|few
CASSYSLGDTQYF
>TRBJ1-5|TRBV28|13|-
CASSPRSGQPQHF
>TRBJ2-7|TRBV9|14|-
CASSVDEGPNEQYF
>TRBJ2-7|TRBV27|15|-
CASSSPGQGAWEQYF
>TRBJ2-7|TRBV6-6|16|-
CASTRALRGRSYEQYF
>TRBJ2-7|TRBV7-2|13|-
CASSLVRAYEQYF
>TRBJ1-2|TRBV7-2|14|-
CASSPDRGVFGYTF
>TRBJ1-1|TRBV28|15|many
CASSLSVEEWTEAFF
>TRBJ2-1|TRBV25-1|15|once
CASSGDRGSYNEQFF
>TRBJ2-1|TRBV10-3|15|-
CAIRGTSGDLGEQFF
>TRBJ1-5|TRBV5-8|17|-
CASSLAPSRAGYQPQHF